This T cell receptor beta chain comes out of a study of CD8+ T cells in alopecia areata. Study background: Patients received oral tofacitinib, 5 to 10 mg twice daily, for moderate-to-severe alopecia areata. A 6-month period off drug followed tofacitinib, which lasted 6 to 18 months.

This clone was counted once. V was clipped by 5 bases and J by 4 bases, with 16 bases between them. Germline CDR1 LNHNV, CDR2 YYDKDF (reference sequence). The length of the CDR3 is 15 residues. cDNA serving as the sequencing template came from extracted, reverse transcribed RNA. Measured with immunoSEQ multiplex PCR; TCRdb has only the in-frame clones, and not every one. Of under 300,000 clones in the sample, under 70% were seen once. The rearrangement links TRBV15 to TRBJ2-3; D perhaps matches TRBD2 (6 bases). Source: CD4+ T cells sorted from blood, taken at week 0. The TCR sequence derives from a human donor with alopecia areata. In DNA form, the CDR3 reads TGTGCCACCAGCCCCTTGATGGGGGAGGCAGATACGCAGTATTTT. Amino acid sequence: CATSPLMGEADTQYF.